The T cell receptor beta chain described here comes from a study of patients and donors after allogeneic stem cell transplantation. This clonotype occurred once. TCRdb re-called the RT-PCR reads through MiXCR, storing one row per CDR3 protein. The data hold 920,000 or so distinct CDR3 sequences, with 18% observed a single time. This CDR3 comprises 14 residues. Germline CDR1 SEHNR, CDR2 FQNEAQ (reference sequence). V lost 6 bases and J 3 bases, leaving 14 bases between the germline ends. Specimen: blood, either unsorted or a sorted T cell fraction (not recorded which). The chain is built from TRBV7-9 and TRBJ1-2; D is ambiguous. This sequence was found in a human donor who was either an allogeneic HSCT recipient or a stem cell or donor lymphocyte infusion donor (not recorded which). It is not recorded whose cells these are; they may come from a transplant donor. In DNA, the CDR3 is TGTGCCAGCAGTGCTGGGCTTAGGGACTATGGCTACACCTTC. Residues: CASSAGLRDYGYTF.